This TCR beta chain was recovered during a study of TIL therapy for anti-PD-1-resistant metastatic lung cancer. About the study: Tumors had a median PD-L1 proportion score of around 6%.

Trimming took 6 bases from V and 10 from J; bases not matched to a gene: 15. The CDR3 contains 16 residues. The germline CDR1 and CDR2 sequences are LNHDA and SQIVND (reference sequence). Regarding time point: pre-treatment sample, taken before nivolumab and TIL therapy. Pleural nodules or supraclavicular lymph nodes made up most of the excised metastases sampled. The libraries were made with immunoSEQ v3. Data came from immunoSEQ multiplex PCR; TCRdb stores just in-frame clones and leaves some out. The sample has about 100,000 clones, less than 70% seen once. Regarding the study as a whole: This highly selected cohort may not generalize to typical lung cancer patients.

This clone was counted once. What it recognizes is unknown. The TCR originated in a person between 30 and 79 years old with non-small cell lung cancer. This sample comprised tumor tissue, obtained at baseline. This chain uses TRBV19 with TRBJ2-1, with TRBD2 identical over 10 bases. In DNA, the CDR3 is TGTGCCAGTAGCCAGGAGACTAGCGGGTCAAAAAAAGAGCAGTTCTTC. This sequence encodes CASSQETSGSKKEQFF.